This T cell receptor (beta chain) appears in the sequencing data of a study of cytomegalovirus exposure and HLA in healthy donors. Points from the study as a whole: V segments that were indistinguishable, TRBV6-2 and TRBV6-3 among them, were omitted from analysis. An assumption of roughly uniform sequencing depth across donors underlay the presence/absence analyses. Other equally common chains were less clonally expanded than HLA-associated TCR beta chains, a later analysis showed. With DRB1 most and HLA-C fewest, TCR association rates differed between HLA loci in a later analysis.

In the PCR, 60 Vbeta and 13 Jbeta primers were used. TCRdb's copy holds only in-frame clones and misses some; the assay was immunoSEQ multiplex PCR. Of about 130,000 clones listed, around 77% were seen once; the top ten hold more than 0.95%. CDR1 SEHNR and CDR2 FQNEAQ come from the germline V gene (reference sequence). This CDR3 spans 15 amino acids. Trimming cost V 4 bases and J 3 bases; bases outside gene matches: 1. Worth noting for this clone: Antigen unknown.

The rearrangement uses TRBV7-9 and TRBJ2-7; 15 positions match TRBD2. Sequenced sample: PBMCs. This sequence originates from a man in his fifties in good health and CMV-seronegative. The CDR3 sequence is CASSSGLAGGYEQYF. The CDR3 DNA follows: TGTGCCAGCAGCTCGGGACTAGCGGGAGGCTACGAGCAGTACTTC.